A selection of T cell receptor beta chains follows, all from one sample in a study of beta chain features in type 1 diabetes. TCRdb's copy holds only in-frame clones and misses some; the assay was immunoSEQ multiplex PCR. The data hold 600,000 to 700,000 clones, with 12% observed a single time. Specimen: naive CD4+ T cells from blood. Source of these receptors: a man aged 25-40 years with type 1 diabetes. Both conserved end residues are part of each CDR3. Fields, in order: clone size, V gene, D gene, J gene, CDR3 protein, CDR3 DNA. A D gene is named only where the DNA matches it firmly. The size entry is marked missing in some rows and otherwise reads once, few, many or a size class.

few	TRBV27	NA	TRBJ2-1	CASTPGIGVAGNEQFF	TGTGCCAGCACCCCAGGGATTGGGGTGGCAGGGAATGAGCAGTTCTTC
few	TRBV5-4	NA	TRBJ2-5	CASSLGGRKDQYF	TGTGCCAGCAGCTTAGGGGGGCGGAAGGACCAGTACTTC
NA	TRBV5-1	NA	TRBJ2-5	CASSLATGETQYF	TGCGCCAGCAGCTTGGCCACGGGGGAGACCCAGTACTTC
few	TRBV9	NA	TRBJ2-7	CASSEGPQGDEQYF	TGTGCCAGCAGCGAGGGGCCCCAGGGAGACGAGCAGTACTTC
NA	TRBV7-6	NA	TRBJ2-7	CASSLGLLDEQYF	TGTGCCAGCAGCTTAGGCCTATTGGACGAGCAGTACTTC
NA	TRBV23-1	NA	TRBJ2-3	CASNHHSTDTQYF	TGCGCCAGCAATCACCACTCCACAGATACGCAGTATTTT
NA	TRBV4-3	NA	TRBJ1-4	CASSQEDNEKLFF	TGCGCCAGCAGCCAAGAGGACAATGAAAAACTGTTTTTT
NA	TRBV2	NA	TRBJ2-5	CASSEGTAGTQYF	TGTGCCAGCAGCGAGGGGACTGCCGGGACCCAGTACTTC
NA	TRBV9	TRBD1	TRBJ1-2	CASSVGQGSNYGYTF	TGTGCCAGCAGCGTAGGACAGGGATCTAACTATGGCTACACCTTC
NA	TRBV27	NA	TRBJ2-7	CASSLLGQKPLSSYEQYF	TGTGCCAGCAGTTTACTCGGACAAAAACCTCTCAGCTCCTACGAGCAGTACTTC
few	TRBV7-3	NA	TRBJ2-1	CASNVGGDEQFF	TGTGCCAGCAACGTAGGGGGTGATGAGCAGTTCTTC
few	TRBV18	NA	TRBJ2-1	CASSLGEGSYNEQFF	TGTGCCAGCTCTCTCGGAGAAGGGTCCTACAATGAGCAGTTCTTC
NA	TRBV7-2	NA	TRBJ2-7	CASSLYTSYEQYF	TGTGCCAGCAGCTTATACACCTCCTACGAGCAGTACTTC
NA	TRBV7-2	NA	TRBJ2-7	CASSRDGRSLYEQYF	TGTGCCAGCAGCCGGGACGGACGTTCCCTCTACGAGCAGTACTTC
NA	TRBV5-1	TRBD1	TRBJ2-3	CASSYGQGSDTQYF	TGCGCCAGCAGCTATGGACAGGGATCAGATACGCAGTATTTT
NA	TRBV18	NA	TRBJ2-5	CASSPLAGETQYF	TGTGCCAGCTCACCACTAGCCGGAGAGACCCAGTACTTC
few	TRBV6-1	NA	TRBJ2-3	CASSGAGGTDTQYF	TGTGCCAGCAGTGGGGCAGGGGGCACAGATACGCAGTATTTT
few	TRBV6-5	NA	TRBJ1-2	CASSYDTANYGYTF	TGTGCCAGCAGTTACGATACGGCTAACTATGGCTACACCTTC
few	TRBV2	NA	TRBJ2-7	CASTGGRVSYEQYF	TGTGCCAGCACCGGAGGAAGGGTTTCCTACGAGCAGTACTTC
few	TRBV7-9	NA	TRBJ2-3	CASSFTDTQYF	TGTGCCAGCAGCTTCACAGATACGCAGTATTTT
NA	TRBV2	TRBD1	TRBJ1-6	CATTTDRGSPLHF	TGTGCCACCACCACGGACAGGGGTTCACCCCTCCACTTT
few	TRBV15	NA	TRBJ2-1	CATSRRTLNYNEQFF	TGTGCCACCAGCCGTCGGACTCTTAACTACAATGAGCAGTTCTTC
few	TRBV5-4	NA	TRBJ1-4	CASSNRVANEKLFF	TGTGCCAGCAGCAATAGGGTAGCGAATGAAAAACTGTTTTTT
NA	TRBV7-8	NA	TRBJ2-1	CASSQSAGEQFF	TGTGCCAGCAGCCAATCCGCCGGGGAGCAGTTCTTC
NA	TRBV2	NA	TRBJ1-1	CASSEYGRTHPEAFF	TGTGCCAGCAGTGAATACGGCAGGACCCACCCTGAAGCTTTCTTT
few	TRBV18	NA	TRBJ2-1	CASSPPPGVDEQFF	TGTGCCAGCTCACCACCCCCGGGAGTAGATGAGCAGTTCTTC
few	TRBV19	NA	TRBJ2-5	CASSIQGRETQYF	TGTGCCAGTAGTATACAAGGCCGGGAGACCCAGTACTTC
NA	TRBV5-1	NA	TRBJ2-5	CASSQDSLGETQYF	TGCGCCAGCAGCCAGGACAGCCTCGGGGAGACCCAGTACTTC
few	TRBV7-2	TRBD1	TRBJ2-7	CASSLRDRAAEQYF	TGTGCCAGCAGCCTCCGGGACAGGGCTGCCGAGCAGTACTTC
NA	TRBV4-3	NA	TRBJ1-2	CASSQDVSSEGGYTF	TGCGCCAGCAGCCAAGATGTTTCGTCGGAAGGAGGCTACACCTTC
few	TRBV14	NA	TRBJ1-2	CASSQDFGVPNDGYTF	TGTGCCAGCAGCCAAGATTTCGGGGTTCCCAACGATGGCTACACCTTC
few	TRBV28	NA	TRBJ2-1	CASRVDSYNEQFF	TGTGCCAGCAGGGTTGACTCCTACAATGAGCAGTTCTTC
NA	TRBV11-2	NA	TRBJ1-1	CASSLGSDREAFF	TGTGCCAGCAGCTTGGGATCGGACAGAGAAGCTTTCTTT
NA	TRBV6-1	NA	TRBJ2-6	CASSETATGANVLTF	TGTGCCAGCAGTGAAACCGCTACAGGGGCCAACGTCCTGACTTTC
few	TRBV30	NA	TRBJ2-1	CAWRRVQNEQFF	TGTGCCTGGCGGAGGGTTCAAAATGAGCAGTTCTTC
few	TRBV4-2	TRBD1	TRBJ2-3	CASSQSFGQVGSSTDTQYF	TGTGCCAGCAGCCAATCCTTCGGACAGGTGGGGTCAAGCACAGATACGCAGTATTTT
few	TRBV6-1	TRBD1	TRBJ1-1	CASRTGERNTEAFF	TGTGCCAGCAGGACAGGGGAGAGGAACACTGAAGCTTTCTTT
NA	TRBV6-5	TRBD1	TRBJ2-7	CASSQDRAHTEQYF	TGTGCCAGCAGTCAGGACAGGGCTCACACCGAGCAGTACTTC
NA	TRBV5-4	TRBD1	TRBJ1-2	CASSLGAGQEIYGYTF	TGTGCCAGCAGCTTGGGGGCGGGACAGGAAATCTATGGCTACACCTTC
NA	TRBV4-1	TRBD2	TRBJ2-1	CASSRGLVAFSEQFF	TGCGCCAGCAGCCGAGGACTAGTCGCATTCAGTGAGCAGTTCTTC
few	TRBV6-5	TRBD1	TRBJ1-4	CASSYAGQPNEKLFF	TGTGCCAGCAGTTACGCGGGACAGCCTAATGAAAAACTGTTTTTT
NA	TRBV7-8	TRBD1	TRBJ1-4	CASSSGQGGKLFF	TGTGCCAGCAGCTCGGGACAGGGAGGAAAACTGTTTTTT
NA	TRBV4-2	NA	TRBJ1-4	CASSQDEAGEKLFF	TGTGCCAGCAGCCAAGACGAAGCAGGGGAAAAACTGTTTTTT
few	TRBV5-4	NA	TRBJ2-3	CASSLGHRGGTDTQYF	TGTGCCAGCAGCTTGGGGCACCGAGGAGGCACAGATACGCAGTATTTT
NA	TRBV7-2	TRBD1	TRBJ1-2	CASSFPRTGGHGYTF	TGTGCCAGCAGCTTCCCCAGGACAGGGGGTCATGGCTACACCTTC
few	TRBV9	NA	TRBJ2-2	CASSVAGSGGSGTGELFF	TGTGCCAGCAGCGTAGCCGGTTCGGGGGGCAGCGGCACCGGGGAGCTGTTTTTT
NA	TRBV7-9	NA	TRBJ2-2	CASSPNIGELFF	TGTGCCAGCAGCCCTAACATCGGGGAGCTGTTTTTT
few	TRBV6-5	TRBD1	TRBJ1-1	CASSPDRDWTEAFF	TGTGCCAGCAGCCCCGACAGGGATTGGACTGAAGCTTTCTTT
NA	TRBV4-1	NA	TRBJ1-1	CASSHTGTMNTEAFF	TGCGCCAGCAGCCACACAGGGACTATGAACACTGAAGCTTTCTTT
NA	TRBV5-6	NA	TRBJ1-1	CASSLGLGVGEAFF	TGTGCCAGCAGCTTGGGTCTGGGTGTGGGTGAAGCTTTCTTT